Listed here is a single T cell receptor (beta chain). Its antigen remains unidentified. The CDR3 covers 13 residues. With 5 bases removed from V and 5 bases from J, the gap between germline ends came to 9 bases. CDR1 and CDR2 from the germline V gene are MNHEY and SVGAGI. This entry is derived from a study of cytomegalovirus exposure and HLA in healthy donors. Study-level background: According to later analysis, the same platform produced the 120 or so validation and several hundred first-cohort repertoires. Notes on the study in general: Listed as cytomegalovirus-associated were around 160 TCR beta chains.

Sequenced by immunoSEQ multiplex PCR; TCRdb stores in-frame clones only, minus some. The profile shows nearly 200,000 clones, around 80% of them singletons. Input material: PBMCs. The rearrangement uses TRBV6-5 and TRBJ2-2, with D possibly matching TRBD1 (5 bases). This sequence was found in a woman in her thirties in good health and CMV-seropositive. DNA of the CDR3: TGTGCCAGCAGTCAGGGTAAAACCGGGGAGCTGTTTTTT. It encodes CASSQGKTGELFF.